This TCR beta chain was found in a study of cytomegalovirus exposure and HLA in healthy donors. Turning to this clone: Its target is not known.

This CDR3 spans 15 amino acids. Germline V gene data show CDR1 as MDHEN and CDR2 as SYDVKM. Trimming removed 3 bases from V and 5 bases from J; junction bases left unmatched: 8. This PCR relied on a set of 60 Vbeta primers and 13 Jbeta primers. Produced via immunoSEQ multiplex PCR; TCRdb's table is partial and in-frame only. Of about 160,000 clones listed, 60% to 85% are singletons. Notes on the study in general: According to an earlier analysis, most TCR beta V segments yielded productive rearrangements about 87% or about 30% of the time. TCR association rates varied by HLA locus in a later analysis, with DRB1 highest and HLA-C lowest. Investigators reported 150 to 200 TCR beta chains as tied to cytomegalovirus.

Donors counted as nominally healthy when sampled, yet unrecorded immune exposures were likely. The TCR sequence derives from a man between 40 and 49 years old in good health and CMV-seropositive. The specimen sequenced was PBMCs. The chain is built from TRBV28 and TRBJ2-7; the match to TRBD1 covers 9 bases. For the CDR3, the DNA is TGTGCCAGCAGTTTTAAGGGACAGGGAGTTGACGAGCAGTACTTC. Its protein product is CASSFKGQGVDEQYF.